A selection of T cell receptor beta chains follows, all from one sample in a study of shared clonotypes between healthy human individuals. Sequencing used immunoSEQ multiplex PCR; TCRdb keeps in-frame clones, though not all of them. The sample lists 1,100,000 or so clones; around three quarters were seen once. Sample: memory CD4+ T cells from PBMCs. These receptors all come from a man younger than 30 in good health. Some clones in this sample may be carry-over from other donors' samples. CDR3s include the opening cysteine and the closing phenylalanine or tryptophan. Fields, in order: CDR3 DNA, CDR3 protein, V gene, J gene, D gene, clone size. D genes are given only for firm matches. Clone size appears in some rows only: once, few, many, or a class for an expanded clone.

cdr3_nt: TGTGCCAGCCGTTCCTCTGGGGCCAACGTCCTGACTTTC
cdr3_aa: CASRSSGANVLTF
v_call: TRBV27
j_call: TRBJ2-6
d_call: NA
clone_size: once

cdr3_nt: TGCGCCAGCAGCTTGGAACAGGTGAACACAGATACGCAGTATTTT
cdr3_aa: CASSLEQVNTDTQYF
v_call: TRBV5-1
j_call: TRBJ2-3
d_call: NA
clone_size: NA

cdr3_nt: TGTGCCAGCAGCTTGTTAACCGGGAGGGCCGACGGGGAGCTGTTTTTT
cdr3_aa: CASSLLTGRADGELFF
v_call: TRBV5-6
j_call: TRBJ2-2
d_call: TRBD2
clone_size: NA

cdr3_nt: TGCGCCAGCAGCCCGTTAACGGGAGAGTCCTACAATGAGCAGTTCTTC
cdr3_aa: CASSPLTGESYNEQFF
v_call: TRBV4-1
j_call: TRBJ2-1
d_call: NA
clone_size: NA

cdr3_nt: TGTGCCAGTAGTATCCAACCCGGTCTGGATGAAAAACTGTTTTTT
cdr3_aa: CASSIQPGLDEKLFF
v_call: TRBV19
j_call: TRBJ1-4
d_call: NA
clone_size: NA

cdr3_nt: TGTGCCAGCAGCTTGGAGGGACAGGGGTGGTACGAGCAGTACTTC
cdr3_aa: CASSLEGQGWYEQYF
v_call: TRBV5-4
j_call: TRBJ2-7
d_call: TRBD1
clone_size: NA

cdr3_nt: TGTGCCAGCAGCCCGGGACAGCTCTATGGCTACACCTTC
cdr3_aa: CASSPGQLYGYTF
v_call: TRBV11-2
j_call: TRBJ1-2
d_call: TRBD1
clone_size: NA

cdr3_nt: TGTGCCTGGACCGCAGGTCGTCCTGGCTACACCTTC
cdr3_aa: CAWTAGRPGYTF
v_call: TRBV30
j_call: TRBJ1-2
d_call: NA
clone_size: NA

cdr3_nt: TGTGCCAGCAGCTTGGGACCGACGAGCAATCAGCCCCAGCATTTT
cdr3_aa: CASSLGPTSNQPQHF
v_call: TRBV5-6
j_call: TRBJ1-5
d_call: NA
clone_size: once

cdr3_nt: TGTGCCAGCAGCACCAGAGGGGGCCTCGGTGAAAAACTGTTTTTT
cdr3_aa: CASSTRGGLGEKLFF
v_call: TRBV9
j_call: TRBJ1-4
d_call: TRBD1
clone_size: NA

cdr3_nt: TGTGCCTGTGGACAGGGACCTTACGAGCAGTACTTC
cdr3_aa: CACGQGPYEQYF
v_call: TRBV30
j_call: TRBJ2-7
d_call: TRBD1
clone_size: once

cdr3_nt: TGTGCCAGCAGCTCGGACCCCTATGGCTACACCTTC
cdr3_aa: CASSSDPYGYTF
v_call: TRBV5-6
j_call: TRBJ1-2
d_call: NA
clone_size: NA

cdr3_nt: TGTGCCAGCAGTGGCCTGTCGGGGAGTAGGGATACGCAGTATTTT
cdr3_aa: CASSGLSGSRDTQYF
v_call: TRBV25-1
j_call: TRBJ2-3
d_call: NA
clone_size: NA

cdr3_nt: TGTGCCATCAGGGAGTTCGGGACAGAAAACACCGGGGAGCTGTTTTTT
cdr3_aa: CAIREFGTENTGELFF
v_call: TRBV10-3
j_call: TRBJ2-2
d_call: TRBD1
clone_size: NA

cdr3_nt: TGCGCCAGCAGCTTGGTCGGGAGTCTCAACAATGAGCAGTTCTTC
cdr3_aa: CASSLVGSLNNEQFF
v_call: TRBV5-1
j_call: TRBJ2-1
d_call: NA
clone_size: NA

cdr3_nt: TGTGCCAGCAGGCCGGACTACAACACCGGGGAGCTGTTTTTT
cdr3_aa: CASRPDYNTGELFF
v_call: TRBV2
j_call: TRBJ2-2
d_call: NA
clone_size: NA

cdr3_nt: TGTGCCAGCAGCCGTAGGGGCGATGAGCAGTTCTTC
cdr3_aa: CASSRRGDEQFF
v_call: TRBV11-2
j_call: TRBJ2-1
d_call: NA
clone_size: NA

cdr3_nt: TGTGCCAGTAGTATAGATGGCAGGGGGCCCTATGGCTACACCTTC
cdr3_aa: CASSIDGRGPYGYTF
v_call: TRBV19
j_call: TRBJ1-2
d_call: TRBD1
clone_size: NA

cdr3_nt: TGTGCCTGGAGTAGGACCGGTTCCACTGGAAACACCATATATTTT
cdr3_aa: CAWSRTGSTGNTIYF
v_call: TRBV30
j_call: TRBJ1-3
d_call: NA
clone_size: many

cdr3_nt: TGTGCCAGCAGTGGACCAGCCGATGGCTACACCTTC
cdr3_aa: CASSGPADGYTF
v_call: TRBV28
j_call: TRBJ1-2
d_call: NA
clone_size: few

cdr3_nt: TGTGCCAGCAGCTTAACGTTACAGGGCTCCGATACGCAGTATTTT
cdr3_aa: CASSLTLQGSDTQYF
v_call: TRBV7-3
j_call: TRBJ2-3
d_call: NA
clone_size: many

cdr3_nt: TGCGCCAGCAGCTTGGAAGCCGCGTTGAACTATGGCTACACCTTC
cdr3_aa: CASSLEAALNYGYTF
v_call: TRBV5-1
j_call: TRBJ1-2
d_call: NA
clone_size: NA